Below, 18 T cell receptor beta chains from the same sample are listed, as sequenced in a study of tissue T cells after allogeneic stem cell transplantation. Time point specified: mouse harvest day 14 after allogeneic transplant. Each mouse received 10^7 T-cell-depleted marrow cells plus 10^6 splenic CD5+ T cells by tail vein. Data came from immunoSEQ multiplex PCR; TCRdb stores just in-frame clones and leaves some out. The sample lists about 1,800 clones; 35% to 50% were seen once. Sequencing was done on a sample of gut tissue. These receptors originate from a female BALB/c mouse given C57BL/6 T cells with graft-versus-host disease after an allogeneic hematopoietic cell transplant.

Details on this clone: Germline and genes: mouse. CDR3 DNA (partial): TGTGCCAGCAGTCCCCCCGGGACAGGGGACACCCAGTAC. This encodes CASSPPGTGDTQY. The entire CDR3 is CASSPPGTGDTQYF. The chain recombines TRBV26 with TRBJ2-5, with 9 nucleotides matching TRBD1. The read is 1 residue too short to cover the CDR3 end, so that end is filled in from the germline J gene. CDR3 length: 14 residues. The trim removed 4 bases at V and 6 bases at J, leaving 5 bases unmatched. Germline V gives CDR1 KGHPV, CDR2 FQNQEV (reference sequence).

Of note for this clone: Gene names denote mouse genes. The read gets to within 1 residue of the CDR3 end, and the germline J gene fills in the rest. J is TRBJ1-1 and V is TRBV19; 7 bases are a match to TRBD1. The CDR3 extends over 13 amino acids. J gave up 4 bases and V 4 bases, and 4 bases lay outside the gene matches. Per germline, CDR1 FNHDT and CDR2 SITEND (reference sequence). CDR3 sequence reads: CASSQGGATEVFF. The sequenced part of the CDR3 DNA is TGTGCCAGCAGTCAGGGGGGGGCCACAGAAGTCTTC.

Details on this clone: The germline and genes are mouse ones. Read coverage stops 1 residue before the CDR3 terminus; the germline J gene supplies the remainder. V usage is TRBV15 and J usage is TRBJ2-3, with D possibly matching TRBD2 (6 bases). Germline V gene lookup returns CDR1 SGHND and CDR2 FRSKSL. With 6 bases removed from V and 6 bases from J, the gap between germline ends came to 7 bases. CDR3 length: 11 residues. The CDR3 DNA, read in part, is TGTGCCAGCAGGGGGGGTGAAACGCTGTAT. Protein sequence: CASRGGETLY. The full CDR3 protein is CASRGGETLYF.

Notes on this clone: Mouse names are used for the genes. The CDR3 extends 1 residue past the end of the read, so its final part is completed from the germline J gene. This chain uses TRBV31 with TRBJ2-1, with D maybe TRBD2 (6 bases). V was trimmed by 0 bases and J by 3 bases, leaving 9 bases between them. Germline V gives CDR1 GKSSPN, CDR2 SITVG. The CDR3 length is 14 residues. The CDR3: CAWSLGGSYAEQFF. The covered CDR3 bases are TGTGCCTGGAGTCTGGGGGGTAGCTATGCTGAGCAGTTC.

For this clone: The genes and germline here are from mouse. The read ends 1 residue before the CDR3 terminus; that terminus is restored from the germline J gene. This chain links TRBV26 with TRBJ2-4; TRBD1 is a possible D gene (6 bases). Germline lookup yields CDR1 KGHPV and CDR2 FQNQEV (reference sequence). V shed 0 bases and J shed 7 bases, with 8 bases lying between them. The CDR3 is 13 amino acids. Partial CDR3 DNA: TGTGCCAGCAGTCTGTCACAGGGTTACACCTTGTAC. Its translation: CASSLSQGYTLY. The full CDR3 reads CASSLSQGYTLYF.

A word on this clone: Gene and germline names: mouse. The read ends 1 residue shy of where the CDR3 ends; the end is completed using the germline J gene. V usage is TRBV26 and J usage is TRBJ2-4; D gene unclear. The CDR3 runs 15 residues. V was clipped by 0 bases and J by 1 base, with 8 bases between them. Germline CDR1 is KGHPV and CDR2 is FQNQEV (reference sequence). CDR3 sequence reads: CASSLSGLGQNTLYF. The CDR3 DNA, read in part, is TGTGCCAGCAGTCTGTCAGGGCTGGGTCAAAACACCTTGTAC. The full variable domain, with the rest looked up from reference TRBV26 and TRBJ2-4, is NSKVIQTPRYLVKGQGQKAKMRCIPEKGHPVVFWYQQNKNNEFKFLINFQNQEVLQQIDMTEKRFSAECPSNSPCSLEIQSSEAGDSALYLCASSLSGLGQNTLYFGAGTRLSVL.

As concerns this clone: All gene names here are mouse names. The CDR3 end lies 1 residue beyond the end of the read and is filled in from the germline J gene. The rearrangement links TRBV13-1 to TRBJ2-7; D uncertain. This CDR3 region has 12 residues. V lost 2 bases to trimming and J lost 3 bases, with 6 bases between them. CDR1 and CDR2 (germline): NSHNY, SYGAGN. The covered CDR3 bases are TGTGCCAGCAGTGAAGCCTTCTATGAACAGTAC. Translated: CASSEAFYEQY. In full, the CDR3 is CASSEAFYEQYF.

As regards this clone: Genes here carry mouse names. The read stops 1 residue short of the end of the CDR3; the missing end is completed from the germline J gene. V is TRBV26 and J is TRBJ2-7, with 8 bases lining up with TRBD2. After removal of 0 bases from V and 7 bases from J, the junction contained 2 bases not matched to a gene. Germline CDR1 reads KGHPV; CDR2 reads FQNQEV (reference sequence). The CDR3 is made up of 13 amino acids. CDR3 bases read: TGTGCCAGCAGTCTGTCGGGGGGGCGCGAACAGTAC. This gives the protein CASSLSGGREQY. In full, the CDR3 is CASSLSGGREQYF.

This clone showed up just a few times. Genes and germline are mouse. The CDR3 is CASSVQDNQAPLF. The part of the CDR3 DNA that was read is TGTGCCAGCAGTGTACAGGACAACCAGGCTCCGCTT. The rearrangement links TRBV13-1 to TRBJ1-5; D perhaps matches TRBD1 (5 bases). The read terminates 1 residue before the CDR3 end, so the remaining end is supplied by the germline J gene. The V gene lost 3 bases and the J gene lost 2 bases, with 6 bases spanning the gap. Germline CDR1 and CDR2: NSHNY and SYGAGN. This CDR3 contains 13 residues.

Turning to this clone: Mouse gene names and germline throughout. From the germline J gene comes the end of the CDR3, since the read stops 1 residue before it. This chain links TRBV26 with TRBJ1-3; D ambiguous. This CDR3 region has 14 residues. The germline V and J ends were trimmed by 2 bases and 0 bases, with 5 bases remaining between them. Per germline, CDR1 KGHPV and CDR2 FQNQEV (reference sequence). The CDR3 bases that were read are TGTGCCAGCAGTCTGAGAGATTCTGGAAATACGCTCTAT. Its translation: CASSLRDSGNTLY. The whole CDR3 protein reads CASSLRDSGNTLYF.

With respect to this clone: Mouse gene names apply. The read comes to an end 1 residue before the CDR3 does, leaving the germline J gene to fill in the end. The J gene is TRBJ2-3, the V gene TRBV26; D gene ambiguous. In germline, CDR1 is KGHPV, CDR2 FQNQEV (reference sequence). V lost 0 bases and J lost 1, with 2 bases in between. The CDR3 totals 13 residues. CDR3 residues: CASSLSGAETLYF. CDR3 DNA, as far as it was read: TGTGCCAGCAGTCTGTCAGGTGCAGAAACGCTGTAT. The variable domain in full, with the rest retrieved from reference TRBV26 and TRBJ2-3, is NSKVIQTPRYLVKGQGQKAKMRCIPEKGHPVVFWYQQNKNNEFKFLINFQNQEVLQQIDMTEKRFSAECPSNSPCSLEIQSSEAGDSALYLCASSLSGAETLYFGSGTRLTVL.

This clone was detected only a few times. Gene names denote mouse genes. Coverage ceases 1 residue before the CDR3 finishes, and the germline J gene fills in the end. The J gene is TRBJ1-6, the V gene TRBV3, with D maybe TRBD1 (6 bases). TRBJ1-6 is placed among ORFs of uncertain function. This CDR3 has 13 residues. The V gene's germline CDR1 is SNHLY and CDR2 FYNGKV (reference sequence). Trimming left V 4 bases short and J 8 bases short, with 9 bases between. The CDR3 protein is CASSSGVDSPLYF. The covered CDR3 bases are TGTGCCAGCAGCTCAGGGGTGGATTCGCCCCTCTAC.

Worth noting for this clone: Gene names and germline refer to mouse. With the read ending 1 residue before the CDR3 end, the germline J gene is used to fill in that end. This chain uses TRBV31 with TRBJ2-1; TRBD2 matches at 7 bases. The CDR3 runs to 11 residues. The trim removed 8 bases at V and 3 bases at J, leaving 1 base unmatched. Germline V CDR1 and CDR2: GKSSPN, SITVG. CDR3 DNA (partial): TGTGCCCGGACTGGCTATGCTGAGCAGTTC. Its translation is CARTGYAEQF. The CDR3 in its entirety is CARTGYAEQFF.

In the case of this clone: Gene names denote mouse genes. The read terminates 1 residue ahead of where the CDR3 ends, so the germline J gene completes it. The chain recombines TRBV29 with TRBJ2-2; D possibly uses TRBD1 or TRBD2 (7 bases each). The V gene's germline CDR1 is MSHET and CDR2 SYDVDS. Trimming left V 5 bases short and J 0 bases short, with 10 bases between. The length of the CDR3 is 15 residues. CDR3 DNA (partial): TGTGCTAGCAGTCAGGGGGGGTCAAACACCGGGCAGCTCTAC. It specifies CASSQGGSNTGQLY. The whole CDR3 sequence reads CASSQGGSNTGQLYF.

As to this clone: The genes are named according to mouse. Read sequence stops 1 residue before the CDR3 end, and the germline J gene provides the missing end. The chain links TRBV13-1 to TRBJ2-7, with D possibly being TRBD1 (6 bases). The CDR3 is made up of 13 amino acids. The V end was cut by 1 base, the J end by 4 bases, with 9 bases between. Germline-derived CDR1 and CDR2 are NSHNY and SYGAGN. The part of the CDR3 DNA that was read is TGTGCCAGCAGTGATAGGGACATTTATGAACAGTAC. Translating gives CASSDRDIYEQY. The complete CDR3 sequence is CASSDRDIYEQYF.

This clone was found a few times. Each gene name is a mouse one. From the germline J gene comes the end of the CDR3, since the read stops 1 residue before it. This sequence joins TRBV13-3 and TRBJ2-7; TRBD1 matches at 12 bases. This CDR3 spans 13 amino acids. Germline assignment: CDR1 NNHDY and CDR2 SYVADS. The ends lost 3 bases at V and 7 bases at J; junction bases unmatched: 2. CDR3 DNA, as far as it was read: TGTGCCAGCAGTGGGGACAGGGGGCGAGAACAGTAC. This codes for CASSGDRGREQY. The full CDR3 protein reads CASSGDRGREQYF.

As to this clone: The genes and germline here are from mouse. The CDR3 goes on 1 residue after the read ends, and that part is filled in from the germline J gene. This rearrangement joins TRBV19 to TRBJ1-1, with D perhaps matching TRBD1 (6 bases). Germline CDR1 and CDR2: FNHDT and SITEND (reference sequence). With 2 bases removed from V and 6 bases from J, the gap between germline ends came to 8 bases. This CDR3 is built from 12 residues. The CDR3 bases that were read are TGTGCCAGCAGTATGGGGACACCAGAAGTCTTC. Translating gives CASSMGTPEVF. The complete CDR3 sequence is CASSMGTPEVFF. Together with reference TRBV19 and TRBJ1-1, the CDR3 gives the full variable domain: GGIITQTPKFLIGQEGQKLTLKCQQNFNHDTMYWYRQDSGKGLRLIYYSITENDLQKGDLSEGYDASREKKSSFSLTVTSAQKNEMAVFLCASSMGTPEVFFGKGTRLTVV.

This clone is a singleton in its sample. These gene names are mouse names. The CDR3 goes on 1 residue after the read ends, and that part is filled in from the germline J gene. The chain is built from TRBV12-2 and TRBJ2-3; 11 nucleotides match TRBD1. Germline assignment: CDR1 SGHLS and CDR2 HYDKME. J gave up 2 bases and V 2 bases, and 2 bases lay outside the gene matches. The CDR3 runs to 15 residues. The CDR3 loop reads CASSPGQGVAETLYF. The part of the CDR3 DNA that was read is TGTGCCAGCTCTCCGGGACAGGGGGTTGCAGAAACGCTGTAT. Looking up the rest from reference TRBV12-2 and TRBJ2-3 gives the full variable domain: NSGVVQSPRYIIKGKGERSILKCIPISGHLSVAWYQQTQGQELKFFIQHYDKMERDKGNLPSRFSVQQFDDYHSEMNMSALELEDSAVYFCASSPGQGVAETLYFGSGTRLTVL.